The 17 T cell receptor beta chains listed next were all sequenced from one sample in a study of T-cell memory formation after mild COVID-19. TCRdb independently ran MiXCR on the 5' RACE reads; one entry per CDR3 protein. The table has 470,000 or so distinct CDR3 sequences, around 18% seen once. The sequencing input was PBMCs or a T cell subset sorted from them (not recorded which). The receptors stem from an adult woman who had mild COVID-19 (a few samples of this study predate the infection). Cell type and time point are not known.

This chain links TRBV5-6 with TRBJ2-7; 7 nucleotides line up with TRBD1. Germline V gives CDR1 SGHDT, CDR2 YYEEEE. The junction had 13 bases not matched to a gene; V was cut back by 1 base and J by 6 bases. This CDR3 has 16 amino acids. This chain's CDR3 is CASSLFDRVLSGEQYF. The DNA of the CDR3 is TGTGCCAGCAGCTTGTTCGACAGGGTTCTTTCGGGCGAGCAGTACTTC.

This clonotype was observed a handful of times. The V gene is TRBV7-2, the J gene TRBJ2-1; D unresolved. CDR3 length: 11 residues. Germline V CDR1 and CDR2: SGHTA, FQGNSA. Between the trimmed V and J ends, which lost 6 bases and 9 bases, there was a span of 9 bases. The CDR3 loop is CASRSLGEQFF. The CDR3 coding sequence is TGTGCCAGCAGATCGCTGGGTGAGCAGTTCTTC.

The CDR3 DNA reads TGTGCCAGCAGCTTGAGGGGACAGGGAACAAATCAGCCCCAGCATTTT. Translation: CASSLRGQGTNQPQHF. The J gene is TRBJ1-5, the V gene TRBV5-6; 9 bases line up with TRBD1. The germline V gene encodes CDR1 SGHDT and CDR2 YYEEEE. There are 16 residues in the CDR3. V shed 1 base and J 4 bases; nucleotides not matched to a gene: 6.

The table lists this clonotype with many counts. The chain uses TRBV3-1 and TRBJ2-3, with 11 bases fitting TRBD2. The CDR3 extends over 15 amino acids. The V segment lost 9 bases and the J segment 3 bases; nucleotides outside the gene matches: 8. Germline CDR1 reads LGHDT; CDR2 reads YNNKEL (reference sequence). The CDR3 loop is CASKQGLAVTDTQYF. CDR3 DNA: TGTGCCAGTAAGCAGGGACTAGCGGTGACAGATACGCAGTATTTT.

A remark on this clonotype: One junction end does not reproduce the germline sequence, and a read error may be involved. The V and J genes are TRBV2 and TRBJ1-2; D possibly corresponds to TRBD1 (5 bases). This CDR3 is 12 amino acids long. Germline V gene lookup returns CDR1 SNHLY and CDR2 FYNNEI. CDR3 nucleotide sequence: TGTGCCAGCAGTGGGGACGGCCTACAAGGGTCCTTC. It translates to CASSGDGLQGSF.

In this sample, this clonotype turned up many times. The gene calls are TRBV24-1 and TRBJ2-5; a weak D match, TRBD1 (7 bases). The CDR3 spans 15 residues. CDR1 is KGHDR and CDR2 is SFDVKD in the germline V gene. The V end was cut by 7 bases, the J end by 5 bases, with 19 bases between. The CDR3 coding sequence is TGTGCCACCAGCGTAAATCAGGGGGGCAGCGAGACCCAGTACTTC. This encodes CATSVNQGGSETQYF.

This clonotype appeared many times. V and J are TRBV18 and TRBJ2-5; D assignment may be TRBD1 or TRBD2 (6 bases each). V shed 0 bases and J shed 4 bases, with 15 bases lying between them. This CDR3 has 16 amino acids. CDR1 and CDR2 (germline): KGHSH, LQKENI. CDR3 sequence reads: CASSPPVGGGRETQYF. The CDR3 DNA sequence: TGTGCCAGCTCACCACCAGTTGGAGGGGGGAGAGAGACCCAGTACTTC.

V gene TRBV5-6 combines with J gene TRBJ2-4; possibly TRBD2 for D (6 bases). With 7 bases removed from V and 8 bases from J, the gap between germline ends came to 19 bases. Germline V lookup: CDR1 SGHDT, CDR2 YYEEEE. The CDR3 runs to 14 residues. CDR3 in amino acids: CASGGGAEGHIQYF. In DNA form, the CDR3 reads TGTGCCAGCGGCGGAGGGGCAGAGGGGCACATTCAGTACTTC.

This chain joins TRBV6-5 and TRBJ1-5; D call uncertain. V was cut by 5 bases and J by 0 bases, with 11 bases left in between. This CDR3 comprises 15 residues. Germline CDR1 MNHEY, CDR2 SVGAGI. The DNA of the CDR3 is TGTGCCAGCAGTCCCGCAGGAAATAGCAATCAGCCCCAGCATTTT. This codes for CASSPAGNSNQPQHF.

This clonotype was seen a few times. In DNA, the CDR3 is TGTGCCAGCAGCCAAGTAGCAGGGAGGAACACTGAAGCTTTCTTT. Residues: CASSQVAGRNTEAFF. The rearrangement links TRBV4-2 to TRBJ1-1; a possible D gene is TRBD1 (5 bases). Germline CDR1 LGHNA, CDR2 YNFKEQ. This CDR3 has 15 amino acids. V dropped 1 base and J dropped 1 base, with 10 bases sitting between them.

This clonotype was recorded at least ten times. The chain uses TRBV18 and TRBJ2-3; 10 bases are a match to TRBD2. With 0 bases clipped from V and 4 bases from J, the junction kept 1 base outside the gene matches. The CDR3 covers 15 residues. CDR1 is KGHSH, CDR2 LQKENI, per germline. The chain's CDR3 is CASSPPSGRADTQYF. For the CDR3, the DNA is TGTGCCAGCTCACCACCGAGCGGGAGGGCAGATACGCAGTATTTT.

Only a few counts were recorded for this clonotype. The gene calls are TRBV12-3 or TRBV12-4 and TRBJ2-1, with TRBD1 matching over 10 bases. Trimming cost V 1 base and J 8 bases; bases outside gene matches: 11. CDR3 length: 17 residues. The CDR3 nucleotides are TGTGCCAGCAGTTTAGATGTATGGGGACAGGGGAATCATGAGCAGTTCTTC. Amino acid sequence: CASSLDVWGQGNHEQFF.

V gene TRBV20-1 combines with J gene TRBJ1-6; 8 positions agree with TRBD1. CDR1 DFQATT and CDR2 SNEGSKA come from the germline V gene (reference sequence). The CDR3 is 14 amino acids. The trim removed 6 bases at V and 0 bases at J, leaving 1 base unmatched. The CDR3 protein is CSATGGSYNSPLHF. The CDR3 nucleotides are TGCAGTGCCACAGGGGGCTCCTATAATTCACCCCTCCACTTT.

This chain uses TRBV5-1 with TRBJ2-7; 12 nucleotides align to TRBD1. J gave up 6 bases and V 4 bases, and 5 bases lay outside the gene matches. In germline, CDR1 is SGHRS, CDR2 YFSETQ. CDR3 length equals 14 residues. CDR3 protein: CASSDGTGGVEQYF. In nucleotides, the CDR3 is TGCGCCAGCAGCGACGGGACAGGGGGCGTCGAGCAGTACTTC. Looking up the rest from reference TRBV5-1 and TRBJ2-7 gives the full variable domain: KAGVTQTPRYLIKTRGQQVTLSCSPISGHRSVSWYQQTPGQGLQFLFEYFSETQRNKGNFPGRFSGRQFSNSRSEMNVSTLELGDSALYLCASSDGTGGVEQYFGPGTRLTVT.

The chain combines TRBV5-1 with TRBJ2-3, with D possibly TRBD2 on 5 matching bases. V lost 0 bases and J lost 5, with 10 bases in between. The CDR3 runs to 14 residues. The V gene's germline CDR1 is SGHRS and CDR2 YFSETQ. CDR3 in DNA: TGCGCCAGCAGCTTGGAGCTAGCAAGAGATACGCAGTATTTT. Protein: CASSLELARDTQYF.

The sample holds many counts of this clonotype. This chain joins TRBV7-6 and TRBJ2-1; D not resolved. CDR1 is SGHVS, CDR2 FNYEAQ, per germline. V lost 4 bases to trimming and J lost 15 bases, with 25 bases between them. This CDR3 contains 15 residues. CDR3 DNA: TGTGCCAGCAGCTCTTCGGTGGTGGCCTCCGGTCGATCGTTCTTC. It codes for CASSSSVVASGRSFF. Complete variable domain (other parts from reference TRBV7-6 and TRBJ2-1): GAGVSQSPRYKVTKRGQDVALRCDPISGHVSLYWYRQALGQGPEFLTYFNYEAQQDKSGLPNDRFSAERPEGSISTLTIQRTEQRDSAMYRCASSSSVVASGRSFFGPGTRLTVL.

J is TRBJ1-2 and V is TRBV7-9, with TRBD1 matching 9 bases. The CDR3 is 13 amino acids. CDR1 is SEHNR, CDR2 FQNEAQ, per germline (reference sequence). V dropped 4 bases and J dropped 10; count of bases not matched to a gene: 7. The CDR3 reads CASSSGTGKDYTF. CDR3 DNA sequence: TGTGCCAGCAGCTCCGGGACAGGGAAGGACTACACCTTC.